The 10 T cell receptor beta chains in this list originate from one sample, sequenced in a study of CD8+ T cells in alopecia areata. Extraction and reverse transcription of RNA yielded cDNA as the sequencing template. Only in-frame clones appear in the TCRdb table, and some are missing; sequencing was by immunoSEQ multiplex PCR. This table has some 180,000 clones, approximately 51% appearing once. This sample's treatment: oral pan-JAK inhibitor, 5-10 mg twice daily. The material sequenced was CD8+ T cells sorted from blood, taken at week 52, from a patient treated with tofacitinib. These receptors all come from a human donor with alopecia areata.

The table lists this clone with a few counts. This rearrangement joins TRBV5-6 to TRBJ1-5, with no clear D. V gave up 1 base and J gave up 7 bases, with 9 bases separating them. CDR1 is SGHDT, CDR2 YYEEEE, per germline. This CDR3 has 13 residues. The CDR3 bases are TGTGCCAGCAGCTTGTCGGCCTTACAGCCCCAGCATTTT. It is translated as CASSLSALQPQHF. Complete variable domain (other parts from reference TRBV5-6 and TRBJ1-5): DAGVTQSPTHLIKTRGQQVTLRCSPKSGHDTVSWYQQALGQGPQFIFQYYEEEERQRGNFPDRFSGHQFPNYSSELNVNALLLGDSALYLCASSLSALQPQHFGDGTRLSIL.

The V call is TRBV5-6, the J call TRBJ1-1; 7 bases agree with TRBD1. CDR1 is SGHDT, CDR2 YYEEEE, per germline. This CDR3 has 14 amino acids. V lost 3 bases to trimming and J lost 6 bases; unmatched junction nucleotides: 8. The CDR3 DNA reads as TGTGCCAGCAGCTCGCGGGACAGTCTTCCTGAAGCTTTCTTT. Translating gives CASSSRDSLPEAFF.

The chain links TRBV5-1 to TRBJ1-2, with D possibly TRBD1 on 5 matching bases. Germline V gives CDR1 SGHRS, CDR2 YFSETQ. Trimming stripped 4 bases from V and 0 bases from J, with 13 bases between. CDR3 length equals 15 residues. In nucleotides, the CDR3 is TGCGCCAGCAGCCGCGGGACCACACCTAACTATGGCTACACCTTC. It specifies CASSRGTTPNYGYTF.

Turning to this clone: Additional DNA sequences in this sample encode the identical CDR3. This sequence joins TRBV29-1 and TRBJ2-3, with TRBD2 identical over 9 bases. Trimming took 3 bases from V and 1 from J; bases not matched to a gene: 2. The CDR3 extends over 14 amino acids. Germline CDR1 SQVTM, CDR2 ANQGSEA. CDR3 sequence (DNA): TGCAGCGTTGAGGGCGGGGGGGGCACAGATACGCAGTATTTT. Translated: CSVEGGGGTDTQYF.

The CDR3 DNA follows: TGTGCCAGCAGCGAATTCTACAGGGAAGGCTACAATGAGCAGTTCTTC. Translating it yields CASSEFYREGYNEQFF. The rearrangement joins TRBV6-1 to TRBJ2-1, with D tentatively TRBD1 (6 bases). Germline values: CDR1 MNHNS, CDR2 SASEGT. CDR3 length equals 16 residues. Trimming took 6 bases from V and 3 from J, leaving 18 bases between them.

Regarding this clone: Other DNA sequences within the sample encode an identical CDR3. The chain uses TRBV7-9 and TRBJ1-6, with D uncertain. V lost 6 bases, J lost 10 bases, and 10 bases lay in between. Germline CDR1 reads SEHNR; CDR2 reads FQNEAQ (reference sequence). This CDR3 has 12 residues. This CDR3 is CASSSGESPLHF. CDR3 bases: TGTGCCAGCAGTTCCGGAGAATCACCCCTCCACTTT.

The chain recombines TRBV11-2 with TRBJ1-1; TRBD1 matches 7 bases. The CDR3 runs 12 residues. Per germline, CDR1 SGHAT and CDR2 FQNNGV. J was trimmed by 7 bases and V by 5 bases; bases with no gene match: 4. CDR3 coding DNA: TGTGCCAGCAGCCCCAGGGGGGTTGAAGCTTTCTTT. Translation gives CASSPRGVEAFF.

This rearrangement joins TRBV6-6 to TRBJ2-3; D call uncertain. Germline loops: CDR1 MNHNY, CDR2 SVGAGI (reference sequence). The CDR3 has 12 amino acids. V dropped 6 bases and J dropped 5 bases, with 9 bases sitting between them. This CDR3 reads CASSPIRDTQYF. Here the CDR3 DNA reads TGTGCCAGCAGCCCGATACGAGATACGCAGTATTTT.

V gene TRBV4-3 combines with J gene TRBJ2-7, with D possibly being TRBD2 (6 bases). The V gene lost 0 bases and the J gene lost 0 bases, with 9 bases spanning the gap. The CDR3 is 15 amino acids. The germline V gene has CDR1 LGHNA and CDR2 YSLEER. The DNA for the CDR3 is TGCGCCAGCAGCCAAGAGGAGGGCTCCTCCTACGAGCAGTACTTC. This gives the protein CASSQEEGSSYEQYF.

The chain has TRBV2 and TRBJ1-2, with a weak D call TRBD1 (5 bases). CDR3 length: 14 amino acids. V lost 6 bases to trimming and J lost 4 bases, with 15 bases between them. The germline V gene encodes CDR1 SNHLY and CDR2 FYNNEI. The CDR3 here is CASRRGFFGYGYTF. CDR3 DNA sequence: TGTGCCAGCAGGAGGGGATTCTTCGGCTATGGCTACACCTTC.